A single sample gave rise to the 4 T cell receptor beta chains below, sequenced in a study of identical twins. One entry per CDR3 protein, called by TCRdb with MiXCR from the 5' RACE reads. Counted here are 350,000 to 400,000 distinct CDR3 sequences, about 10% occurring once; the ten biggest clones make up roughly 8.9%. The sequencing sample was made of naive T cells sorted from blood. The source is a woman between 50 and 59 years old in good health.

This clonotype has at least ten counts. The rearrangement links TRBV14 to TRBJ2-5; the D gene is possibly TRBD1 (6 bases). The CDR3 runs to 14 residues. Trimming pared 4 bases from V and 5 bases from J, leaving 14 bases between. Germline V gene data show CDR1 as SGHDN and CDR2 as FVKESK. CDR3 sequence: CASSLTTGLETQYF. The CDR3 bases are TGTGCCAGCAGCCTAACTACAGGGTTGGAGACCCAGTACTTC.

This clonotype was seen many times. The rearrangement joins TRBV27 to TRBJ2-7, with TRBD1 matching over 8 bases. The CDR3 is made up of 12 amino acids. Unmatched junction bases numbered 2, after V lost 8 bases and J lost 2 bases. From germline, CDR1 is MNHEY and CDR2 SMNVEV (reference sequence). In DNA, the CDR3 is TGTGCCAGCCACAGGGGGACCTACGAGCAGTACGTC. Amino acids: CASHRGTYEQYV.

This clonotype was detected a few times. The rearrangement joins TRBV29-1 to TRBJ2-1, with D maybe TRBD1 (6 bases). CDR1 and CDR2 from the germline V gene are SQVTM and ANQGSEA. CDR3 size: 15 residues. The V end was cut by 4 bases, the J end by 0 bases, with 13 bases between. The CDR3 is CSVVLGHSSYNEQFF. CDR3 coding DNA: TGCAGCGTTGTCTTGGGACATAGCTCCTACAATGAGCAGTTCTTC.

The table lists this clonotype with a few counts. The chain employs TRBV18 and TRBJ1-1; D is perhaps TRBD1 (6 bases). Germline V lookup: CDR1 KGHSH, CDR2 LQKENI. V was clipped by 6 bases and J by 5 bases, with 16 bases between them. The CDR3 is 14 amino acids. The CDR3 DNA is TGTGCCAGCTCGTACACAGGGTTGGGAACTGAAGCTTTCTTT. It translates to CASSYTGLGTEAFF.